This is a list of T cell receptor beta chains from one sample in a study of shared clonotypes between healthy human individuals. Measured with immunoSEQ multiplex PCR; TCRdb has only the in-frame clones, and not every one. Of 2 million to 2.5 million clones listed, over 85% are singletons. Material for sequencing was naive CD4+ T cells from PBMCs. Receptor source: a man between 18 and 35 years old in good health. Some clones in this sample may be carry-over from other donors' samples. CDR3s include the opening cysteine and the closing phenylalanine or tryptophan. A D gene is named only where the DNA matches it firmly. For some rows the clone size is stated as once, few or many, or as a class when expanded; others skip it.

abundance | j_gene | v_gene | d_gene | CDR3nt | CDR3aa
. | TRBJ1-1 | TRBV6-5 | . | TGTGCCAGCAGTCAGGACGGAAACACTGAAGCTTTCTTT | CASSQDGNTEAFF
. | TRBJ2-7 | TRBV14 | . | TGTGCCAGCAGCCCGGTATGGCCGACCTACGAGCAGTACTTC | CASSPVWPTYEQYF
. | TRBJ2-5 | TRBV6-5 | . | TGTGCCAGCAGTTACTCGGCTCAGCTAGCTCAAGAGACCCAGTACTTC | CASSYSAQLAQETQYF
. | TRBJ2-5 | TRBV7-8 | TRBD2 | TGTGCCAGCAGTCGTAGCGGGAGAGAGACCCAGTACTTC | CASSRSGRETQYF
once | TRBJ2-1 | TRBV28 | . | TGTGCCGCGTCTAGGCCCCATGCCTACAATGAGCAGTTCTTC | CAASRPHAYNEQFF
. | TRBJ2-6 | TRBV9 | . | TGTGCCAGCACCCTCGGCTCTAGGGCTGGGGCCAACGTCCTGACTTTC | CASTLGSRAGANVLTF
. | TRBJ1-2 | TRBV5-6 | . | TGTGCCAGCAGCTTGGTTGGTACGTTGGGTGGCGGCTACACCTTC | CASSLVGTLGGGYTF
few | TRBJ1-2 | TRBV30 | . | TGTGCCTGGACGGCAGGGGCAAACTATGGCTACACCTTC | CAWTAGANYGYTF
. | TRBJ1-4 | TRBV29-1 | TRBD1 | TGCAGCGCTAAAGACAGGGGCACTAATGAAAAACTGTTTTTT | CSAKDRGTNEKLFF
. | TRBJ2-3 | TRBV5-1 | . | TGCGCCAGCAGCCAGGGACTTAGCACAGATACGCAGTATTTT | CASSQGLSTDTQYF